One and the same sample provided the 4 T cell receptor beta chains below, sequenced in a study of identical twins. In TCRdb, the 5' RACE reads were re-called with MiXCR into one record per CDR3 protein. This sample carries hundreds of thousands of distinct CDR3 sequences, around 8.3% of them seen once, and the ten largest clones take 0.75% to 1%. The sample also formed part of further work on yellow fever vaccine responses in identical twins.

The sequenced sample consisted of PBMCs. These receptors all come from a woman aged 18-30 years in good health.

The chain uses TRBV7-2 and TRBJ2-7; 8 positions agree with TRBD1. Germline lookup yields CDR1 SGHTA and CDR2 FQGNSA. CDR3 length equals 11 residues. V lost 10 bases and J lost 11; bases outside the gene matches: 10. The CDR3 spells CAITSGQAKYF. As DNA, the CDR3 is TGTGCCATCACCTCGGGACAGGCAAAGTACTTC.

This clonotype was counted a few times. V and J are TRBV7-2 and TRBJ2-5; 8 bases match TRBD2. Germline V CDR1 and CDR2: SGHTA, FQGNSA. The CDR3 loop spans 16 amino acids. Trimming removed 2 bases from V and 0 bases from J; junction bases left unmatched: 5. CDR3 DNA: TGTGCCAGCAGCTTACGGACGGGGGGGTACCAAGAGACCCAGTACTTC. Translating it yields CASSLRTGGYQETQYF.

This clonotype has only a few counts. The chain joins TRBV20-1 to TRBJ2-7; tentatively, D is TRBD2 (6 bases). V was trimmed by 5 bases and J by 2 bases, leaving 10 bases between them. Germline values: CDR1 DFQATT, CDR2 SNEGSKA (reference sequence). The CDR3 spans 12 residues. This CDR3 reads CSAGREPYEQYF. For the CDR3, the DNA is TGCAGTGCTGGCCGGGAGCCCTACGAGCAGTACTTC.

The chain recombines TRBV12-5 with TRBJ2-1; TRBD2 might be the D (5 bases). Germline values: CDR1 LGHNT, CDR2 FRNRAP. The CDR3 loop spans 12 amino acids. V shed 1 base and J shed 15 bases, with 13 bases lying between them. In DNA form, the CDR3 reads TGTGCTAGTGGTTTGGGAGGACTTTCCAGGTTCTTC. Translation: CASGLGGLSRFF.